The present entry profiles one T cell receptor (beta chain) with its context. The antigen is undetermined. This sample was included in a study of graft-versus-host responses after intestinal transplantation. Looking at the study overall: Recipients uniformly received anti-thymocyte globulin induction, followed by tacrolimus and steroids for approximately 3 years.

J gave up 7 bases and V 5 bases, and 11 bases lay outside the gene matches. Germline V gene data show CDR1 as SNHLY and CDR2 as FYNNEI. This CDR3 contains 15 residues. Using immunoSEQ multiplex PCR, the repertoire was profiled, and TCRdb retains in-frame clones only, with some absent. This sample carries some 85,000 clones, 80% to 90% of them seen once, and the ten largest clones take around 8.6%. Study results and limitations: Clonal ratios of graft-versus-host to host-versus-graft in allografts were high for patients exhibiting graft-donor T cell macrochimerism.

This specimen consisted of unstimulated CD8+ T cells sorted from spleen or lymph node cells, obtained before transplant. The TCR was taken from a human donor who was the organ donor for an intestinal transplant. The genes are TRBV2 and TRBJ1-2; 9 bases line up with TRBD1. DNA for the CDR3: TGTGCCAGCAGTTACTCACCGGACAGGGGAGGTGGCTACACCTTC. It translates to CASSYSPDRGGGYTF.